This T cell receptor (beta chain) was documented in a study of metastatic and nonmetastatic thyroid tumors (dated by TCRdb to 2018 to 2020). Regarding the complete study: Repertoires were compared across peripheral blood and tumor or nodule tissue samples from malignant and benign thyroid patients.

Findings and caveats that apply to the study as a whole: In both blood and tumor samples, malignant tumors were reported to have significantly higher TCR beta diversity than benign nodules.

None of the patients had been given any treatment before thyroid surgery. Using T-cell receptor beta sequencing, the study looked back at clinical samples from patients collected from the early 2010s to the late 2010s. Libraries were built with PCR. Instrument used: Illumina HiSeq 4000. The TCR beta-chain CDR3 region of each patient was profiled by high-throughput sequencing. In the source study's methods: Drawing on CDR3 differences between clinicopathological groups, the researchers built a classifier meant to tell apart patients with distant-metastatic papillary thyroid cancer. The Shannon index was used to assess repertoire diversity, and the Morisita-Horn index was used to assess tumor-blood repertoire similarity. TCRdb handled the public reads itself, with Q25 trimming in fastp and clone calling in MiXCR, and kept productive beta chains. Here the V and J calls rest on TCRdb's processing, not on the authors' analysis. This sample holds over 30,000 clones; 15% were observed only once. Clones ranked in the top ten supply 15% to 20% of the sample.

This clone was detected many times. What antigen it recognizes has not been identified. Base quality data are lacking; no much larger clone is found one base away. The CDR3 has 13 amino acids, counting the end cysteine and phenylalanine. CDR3 DNA is the only sequence kept; it has 39 bases, read in frame from the first base. CDR1 and CDR2, per the germline V gene, are MNHEY and SVGEGT. Trimming takes 2 bases from V and 5 bases from J, and the germline ends sit 9 bases apart. Sequencing was done on a sample of blood. The receptor was derived from a male donor with papillary thyroid cancer or a benign thyroid nodule (not recorded which). Some clones in this sample may be carry-over from other donors' samples. The receptor chain draws on TRBV6-2 or TRBV6-3 and TRBJ1-1; there is no confident call for the D gene. The DNA sequence follows: TGTGCCAGCAGTTACGTGAGTGGGACTGAAGCTTTCTTT. It codes for CASSYVSGTEAFF.